These 14 T cell receptor beta chains were sequenced from one sample in a study of T cells expressing NK-cell markers. Each CDR3 protein gets one entry in TCRdb, which reprocessed the 5' RACE reads and gives no DNA. This listing includes about 170,000 distinct CDR3 sequences. Input material: blood T cells: a sorted CD56 or NKG2C T cell subset, CD4+ or CD8+ T cells, or bulk PBMC T cells (not recorded which). All receptors come from a man aged 18 to 69 in good health.

The chain couples TRBV7-6 to TRBJ2-1; with no DNA, the TCRdb D assignment of TRBD2 cannot be verified. The CDR3 loop spans 16 amino acids. Per the germline V gene, CDR1 is SGHVS and CDR2 is FNYEAQ. The CDR3 sequence is CASSSRTGGAWDEQFF.

The rearrangement links TRBV27 to TRBJ2-3; the D gene TCRdb calls, TRBD2, cannot be checked with no DNA. Germline loops: CDR1 MNHEY, CDR2 SMNVEV (reference sequence). CDR3 length: 16 residues. CDR3: CASSPLTSGGTDTQYF.

This rearrangement joins TRBV2 to TRBJ2-1; TCRdb lists TRBD2, though no DNA is available to test this call. The CDR3 totals 14 residues. In germline, CDR1 is SNHLY, CDR2 FYNNEI. The CDR3 here is CASNSGLAVDEQFF.

The chain couples TRBV3-1 to TRBJ1-3; TCRdb indicates TRBD1, and absent DNA this call remains unverified. The CDR3 is made up of 16 amino acids. Looked up from germline, CDR1 is LGHDT and CDR2 is YNNKEL (reference sequence). CDR3 amino acids: CASSQPTGTSGNTIYF.

The chain couples TRBV27 to TRBJ2-7; no DNA is available, so the TRBD2 call from TCRdb remains unchecked. Germline CDR1 and CDR2: MNHEY and SMNVEV (reference sequence). The CDR3 consists of 13 residues. Here the CDR3 reads CASSPGLAREQYF.

This chain uses TRBV20-1 with TRBJ2-2; TCRdb indicates TRBD1, and absent DNA this call remains unverified. The CDR3 has 19 amino acids. Per germline, CDR1 DFQATT and CDR2 SNEGSKA (reference sequence). The CDR3 loop is CSATGQGGWGILNTGELFF.

V and J are TRBV5-6 and TRBJ2-2; absent DNA, TCRdb's TRBD1 call cannot be checked. Looked up from germline, CDR1 is SGHDT and CDR2 is YYEEEE. The CDR3 is 13 amino acids. CDR3 sequence: CASNPQGSGELFF. Combining the CDR3 with reference TRBV5-6 and TRBJ2-2 gives the whole variable domain DAGVTQSPTHLIKTRGQQVTLRCSPKSGHDTVSWYQQALGQGPQFIFQYYEEEERQRGNFPDRFSGHQFPNYSSELNVNALLLGDSALYLCASNPQGSGELFFGEGSRLTVL.

The CDR3 protein is CASSPLPGQETQYF. The rearrangement joins TRBV11-2 to TRBJ2-5; the TCRdb call, TRBD1, lacks DNA for checking. CDR3 length: 14 residues. The germline V gene encodes CDR1 SGHAT and CDR2 FQNNGV. The full variable domain, with the rest looked up from reference TRBV11-2 and TRBJ2-5, is EAGVAQSPRYKIIEKRQSVAFWCNPISGHATLYWYQQILGQGPKLLIQFQNNGVVDDSQLPKDRFSAERLKGVDSTLKIQPAKLEDSAVYLCASSPLPGQETQYFGPGTRLLVL.

The chain is built from TRBV5-1 and TRBJ1-6. This CDR3 is 17 amino acids long. The V gene's germline CDR1 is SGHRS and CDR2 YFSETQ. CDR3 amino acids: CASSLGQSGSYNSPLHF.

The chain has TRBV19 and TRBJ2-1; TCRdb selects TRBD2, and the lack of DNA leaves this call unchecked. CDR3 length: 15 residues. Germline V gene data show CDR1 as LNHDA and CDR2 as SQIVND (reference sequence). CDR3 loop: CASSPGGLEYNEQFF. Filled out from reference TRBV19 and TRBJ2-1, the complete variable domain reads DGGITQSPKYLFRKEGQNVTLSCEQNLNHDAMYWYRQDPGQGLRLIYYSQIVNDFQKGDIAEGYSVSREKKESFPLTVTSAQKNPTAFYLCASSPGGLEYNEQFFGPGTRLTVL.

The chain joins TRBV27 to TRBJ2-3; TCRdb's D gene call, TRBD2, goes unchecked for lack of DNA. The CDR3 is 16 residues long. Germline V CDR1 and CDR2: MNHEY, SMNVEV (reference sequence). Here the CDR3 reads CASSPIAGGPPDTQYF.

The V and J genes are TRBV12-3 or TRBV12-4 and TRBJ2-7. There are 14 residues in the CDR3. CDR3: CASSLGMRYYEQYF.

V gene TRBV2 combines with J gene TRBJ1-4; TCRdb names TRBD1, which stays unverified in the absence of DNA. The CDR3 consists of 13 residues. Germline values: CDR1 SNHLY, CDR2 FYNNEI. The CDR3 here is CASSGQVREKLFF.

The J gene is TRBJ2-7, the V gene TRBV19; TCRdb reports TRBD1, a call that lacks DNA to check it against. The CDR3 has 14 residues. Germline V gene data show CDR1 as LNHDA and CDR2 as SQIVND (reference sequence). CDR3: CASSIGGRSYEQYF.